The next 8 T cell receptor beta chains were all read from a single sample in a study of blood T cell repertoires in COVID-19. TCRdb keeps only in-frame clones here, not all; method: immunoSEQ multiplex PCR. The sample has 150,000 to 200,000 clones, 86% seen once. The sample was peripheral blood. The receptors were sampled from an older woman with COVID-19, enrolled during active disease.

This clone was picked up one time. The genes are TRBV29-1 and TRBJ2-5; the D gene is possibly TRBD1 (5 bases). The length of the CDR3 is 12 residues. The germline gives CDR1 SQVTM, CDR2 ANQGSEA. Trimming removed 5 bases from V and 3 bases from J, with 10 bases in between. The CDR3 DNA is TGCAGCGTTCAGGGTCCAAAAGAGACCCAGTACTTC. Encoded protein: CSVQGPKETQYF.

The rearrangement joins TRBV5-4 to TRBJ2-7, with a tentative D call TRBD1 (5 bases). This CDR3 has 13 amino acids. The germline gives CDR1 SGHNT, CDR2 YYREEE (reference sequence). The V gene lost 1 base and the J gene lost 2 bases, with 7 bases spanning the gap. CDR3: CASSLTGTYEQYF. CDR3 coding DNA: TGTGCCAGCAGCTTGACAGGAACCTACGAGCAGTACTTC.

This chain joins TRBV6-4 and TRBJ1-5; 7 bases fit TRBD1. From germline, CDR1 is MRHNA and CDR2 SNTAGT. Losses at the gene ends were 5 bases for V and 3 bases for J; bases not matched to a gene: 10. The CDR3 is 16 residues long. The CDR3 loop is CASSYYGDSPNQPQHF. CDR3 coding DNA: TGTGCCAGCAGTTACTACGGGGACAGCCCCAATCAGCCCCAGCATTTT.

This chain's CDR3 is CASRRSGANVLTF. CDR3 nucleotides: TGTGCCAGCAGGAGATCTGGGGCCAACGTCCTGACTTTC. The V call is TRBV7-6, the J call TRBJ2-6; D ambiguous. There are 13 residues in the CDR3. Germline V gives CDR1 SGHVS, CDR2 FNYEAQ. The ends were cut back, 6 bases at V and 1 base at J, with 4 bases in the middle.

This chain connects TRBV5-1 to TRBJ1-4; D remains unclear. V lost 4 bases and J lost 2, with 21 bases in between. Per the germline V gene, CDR1 is SGHRS and CDR2 is YFSETQ. There are 18 residues in the CDR3. CDR3 DNA sequence: TGCGCCAGCAGCACCCGAGGACTCTCGATTGGGACTAATGAAAAACTGTTTTTT. Residues: CASSTRGLSIGTNEKLFF.

The CDR3, as DNA: TGTGCCAGCAGCCAGGGACAGGGAAACACTGAAGCTTTCTTT. Its translation is CASSQGQGNTEAFF. The chain is built from TRBV7-2 and TRBJ1-1; 9 bases line up with TRBD1. Germline values: CDR1 SGHTA, CDR2 FQGNSA. The CDR3 is made up of 14 amino acids. V was clipped by 5 bases and J by 2 bases; unmatched bases: 3.

Written as DNA, the CDR3 is TGTGCCAGCAGTTTTAGCGGGAGGGCTGGGAATGAGCAGTTCTTC. Its translation is CASSFSGRAGNEQFF. The chain uses TRBV6-2 or TRBV6-3 and TRBJ2-1; TRBD2 matches at 11 bases. Germline CDR1 MNHEY, CDR2 SVGEGT. The CDR3 has 15 residues. J was trimmed by 7 bases and V by 4 bases; bases with no gene match: 6.

In its sample, this clone was seen a few times. The chain couples TRBV11-3 to TRBJ2-7, with D tentatively TRBD1 (6 bases). The germline gives CDR1 SGHNT, CDR2 YENEEA. Trimming took off 0 bases at V and 5 bases at J, with 14 bases between the two ends. The CDR3 runs 15 residues. CDR3 in amino acids: CASSLEAGAADEQYF. The CDR3 region has the DNA TGTGCCAGCAGCTTAGAAGCAGGGGCCGCCGACGAGCAGTACTTC.